Below are 8 T cell receptor beta chains sequenced from a single sample in a study of blood T cell repertoires in COVID-19. TCRdb's copy holds only in-frame clones and misses some; the assay was immunoSEQ multiplex PCR. Seen here are some 150,000 clones, 80% to 90% observed once, and the top ten hold roughly 8%. The specimen was peripheral blood. All receptors derive from a human donor with acute or convalescent COVID-19. The donor label of this sample is uncertain.

This clone was seen once. V gene TRBV5-4 combines with J gene TRBJ2-5, with 9 bases that match TRBD1. CDR1 SGHNT and CDR2 YYREEE come from the germline V gene (reference sequence). This CDR3 has 16 residues. V lost 3 bases and J lost 5; bases outside the gene matches: 11. CDR3 region: CASSWGLGQGLETQYF. The CDR3 coding sequence is TGTGCCAGCAGCTGGGGGCTCGGACAGGGGCTGGAGACCCAGTACTTC. Full variable domain (missing parts from reference TRBV5-4 and TRBJ2-5): ETGVTQSPTHLIKTRGQQVTLRCSSQSGHNTVSWYQQALGQGPQFIFQYYREEENGRGNFPPRFSGLQFPNYSSELNVNALELDDSALYLCASSWGLGQGLETQYFGPGTRLLVL.

This clone was seen a few times. J is TRBJ1-2 and V is TRBV28; the D is unclear. Germline lookup yields CDR1 MDHEN and CDR2 SYDVKM. This CDR3 is 13 amino acids long. The V gene lost 7 bases and the J gene lost 8 bases, with 17 bases spanning the gap. CDR3 coding DNA: TGTGCCAGCACCTACGGGGTCTCCGGCGGCTACACCTTC. It translates to CASTYGVSGGYTF.

The CDR3 spells CASTPGGFPNYGYTF. CDR3 sequence (DNA): TGTGCCAGCACCCCAGGGGGTTTTCCCAACTATGGCTACACCTTC. This chain links TRBV2 with TRBJ1-2, with TRBD1 matching 7 bases. V lost 7 bases and J lost 2; bases outside the gene matches: 10. In germline, CDR1 is SNHLY, CDR2 FYNNEI. This CDR3 region has 15 residues.

The chain joins TRBV7-2 to TRBJ2-3; D is possibly TRBD2 (6 bases). Trimming removed 1 base from V and 6 bases from J, with 8 bases in between. The germline gives CDR1 SGHTA, CDR2 FQGNSA. The CDR3 is 13 residues long. This chain's CDR3 is CASSLGSGDTQYF. Here the CDR3 DNA reads TGTGCCAGCAGCTTAGGGAGCGGGGATACGCAGTATTTT.

The chain has TRBV5-6 and TRBJ1-2; TRBD1 matches 10 bases. Germline CDR1 reads SGHDT; CDR2 reads YYEEEE. The J segment lost 3 bases and the V segment lost 6 bases, leaving 8 bases of the junction unmatched. CDR3 length: 15 amino acids. In DNA form, the CDR3 reads TGTGCCAGCACCCCCGGGACAGGGGTTTACTATGGCTACACCTTC. The encoded protein is CASTPGTGVYYGYTF.

This clone was seen at least ten times. The rearrangement uses TRBV29-1 and TRBJ2-2, with 10 bases lining up with TRBD1. Germline values: CDR1 SQVTM, CDR2 ANQGSEA. The J segment lost 4 bases and the V segment lost 7 bases, leaving 6 bases of the junction unmatched. This CDR3 is built from 14 residues. CDR3 loop: CSAYGTGVTGELFF. The CDR3 coding sequence is TGCAGCGCTTACGGGACAGGGGTCACCGGGGAGCTGTTTTTT.

The chain employs TRBV19 and TRBJ1-2, with unresolved D. The V gene's germline CDR1 is LNHDA and CDR2 SQIVND (reference sequence). The CDR3 totals 14 residues. Trimming removed 1 base from V and 5 bases from J, with 11 bases in between. Here the CDR3 DNA reads TGTGCCAGTAGTATAGGTACGGGAGTTTATGGCTACACCTTC. This translates into CASSIGTGVYGYTF.

The chain is built from TRBV15 and TRBJ1-2; D perhaps matches TRBD1 (5 bases). The germline V gene encodes CDR1 LNHNV and CDR2 YYDKDF (reference sequence). The CDR3 extends over 14 amino acids. Trimming took off 0 bases at V and 8 bases at J, with 13 bases between the two ends. The CDR3 loop is CATSRDRLGVGYTF. Here the CDR3 DNA reads TGTGCCACCAGCAGAGATCGTTTAGGGGTCGGCTACACCTTC. The full variable domain, in which reference TRBV15 and TRBJ1-2 provide the parts outside the CDR3, is DAMVIQNPRYQVTQFGKPVTLSCSQTLNHNVMYWYQQKSSQAPKLLFHYYDKDFNNEADTPDNFQSRRPNTSFCFLDIRSPGLGDTAMYLCATSRDRLGVGYTFGSGTRLTVV.